This T cell receptor beta chain was identified during a study of cytomegalovirus exposure and HLA in healthy donors. Regarding the study as a whole: CMV serostatus was the only immune exposure information that was available.

This clone was detected only once. Its cognate antigen is unknown. PCR employed 60 Vbeta and 13 Jbeta primers. Using immunoSEQ multiplex PCR, the repertoire was profiled, and TCRdb retains in-frame clones only, with some absent. The table lists roughly 150,000 clones, around four fifths of them singletons. Sequenced material: PBMCs. This sequence originates from a woman between 18 and 29 years old in good health and CMV-seronegative.

CDR3: CASSWGNYEQYF. CDR3 bases: TGCGCCAGCAGCTGGGGCAACTACGAGCAGTACTTC. This chain uses TRBV5-1 with TRBJ2-7; D might be TRBD1 (5 bases). Trimming removed 3 bases at V and 3 bases at J, with 7 bases between. From germline, CDR1 is SGHRS and CDR2 YFSETQ. The CDR3 has 12 residues.